This T cell receptor (beta chain) was recovered during a study of T cell repertoires in cytomegalovirus infection. Study-level background: Both a matching HLA type and CMV infection were indicated by public TCR beta signatures. General study findings and limits: The study found HLA-C-restricted CMV-specific TCR beta clonotypes dominating the ex vivo response.

The CDR3 length is 17 residues. V shed 2 bases, J shed 4 bases, and the junction held 10 bases outside the gene matches. The V gene's germline CDR1 is SGDLS and CDR2 YYNGEE. A single count supports this clonotype. The antigen remains undetermined. TCRdb passed the reads through MiXCR, listing each CDR3 protein once. The sample carries some 940,000 distinct CDR3 sequences, roughly 31% recorded once. This specimen was cultured CD8+ T cells from PBMCs, taken from culture after CMV antigen stimulation. The sequence derives from a human donor in good health (CMV status not recorded). Some clones in this sample may be carry-over from other donors' samples. V usage is TRBV9 and J usage is TRBJ2-3, with 10 bases lining up with TRBD2. The CDR3 DNA is TGTGCCAGCAGCGTCAGCCCAGCGGGGGGGGGTGCAGATACGCAGTATTTT. Its protein is CASSVSPAGGGADTQYF.